This T cell receptor beta chain was observed in a study of T-cell memory formation after mild COVID-19. Whole-study findings and limits: CD8+ contracting clones occupied EMRA, while CD4+ ones occupied mainly CM and EM.

Constant-segment primers and 5'RACE yielded cDNA libraries for TCR alpha and TCR beta, each carrying sample barcodes and UMIs. A single record per CDR3 protein comes from TCRdb applying MiXCR to the 5' RACE reads. The data show 300,000 to 400,000 distinct CDR3 sequences, more than 15% seen once. This clonotype was found a few times. What it binds is not known. CDR1 and CDR2 from the germline V gene are LNHDA and SQIVND (reference sequence). V lost 6 bases and J lost 5, with 19 bases in between. This CDR3 contains 15 residues. The receptor was isolated from a man aged 18 to 30 who had mild COVID-19 (a few samples of this study predate the infection). Cell type and time point are not known. The chain combines TRBV19 with TRBJ2-5, with TRBD2 as a possible D gene (5 bases). Source material: PBMCs or a T cell subset sorted from them (not recorded which). The CDR3 protein is CASRYFAGGLETQYF. The DNA of the CDR3 is TGTGCCAGTAGATATTTCGCCGGAGGTTTGGAGACCCAGTACTTC.